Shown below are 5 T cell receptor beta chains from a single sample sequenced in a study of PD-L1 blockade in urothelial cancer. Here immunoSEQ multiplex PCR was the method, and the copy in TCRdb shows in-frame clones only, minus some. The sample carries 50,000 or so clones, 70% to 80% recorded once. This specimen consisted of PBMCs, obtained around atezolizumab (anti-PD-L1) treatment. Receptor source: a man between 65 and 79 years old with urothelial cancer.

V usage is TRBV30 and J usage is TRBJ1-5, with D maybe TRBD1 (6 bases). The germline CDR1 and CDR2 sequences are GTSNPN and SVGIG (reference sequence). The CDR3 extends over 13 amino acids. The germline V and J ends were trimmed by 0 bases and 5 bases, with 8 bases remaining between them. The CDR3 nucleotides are TGTGCCTGGAGTGTACAGGGCGATCAGCCCCAGCATTTT. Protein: CAWSVQGDQPQHF.

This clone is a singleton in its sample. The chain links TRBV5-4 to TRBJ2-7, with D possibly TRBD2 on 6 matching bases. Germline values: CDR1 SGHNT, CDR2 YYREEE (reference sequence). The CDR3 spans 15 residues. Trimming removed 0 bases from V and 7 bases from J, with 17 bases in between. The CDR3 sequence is CASSLADKYGGEQYF. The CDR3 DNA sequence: TGTGCCAGCAGCTTGGCGGATAAGTATGGAGGGGAGCAGTACTTC.

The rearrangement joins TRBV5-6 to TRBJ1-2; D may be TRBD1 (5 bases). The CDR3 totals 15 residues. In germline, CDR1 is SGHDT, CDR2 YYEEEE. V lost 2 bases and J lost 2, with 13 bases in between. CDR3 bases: TGTGCCAGCAGCTTATTGGGCAGGGCAAACTATGGCTACACCTTC. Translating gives CASSLLGRANYGYTF.

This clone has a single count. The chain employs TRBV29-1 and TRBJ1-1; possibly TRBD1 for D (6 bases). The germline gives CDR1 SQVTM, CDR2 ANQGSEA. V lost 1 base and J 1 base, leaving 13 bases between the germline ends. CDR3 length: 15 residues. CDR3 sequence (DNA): TGCAGCGTTGAAGGATATCGGGGACAGAACACTGAAGCTTTCTTT. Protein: CSVEGYRGQNTEAFF.

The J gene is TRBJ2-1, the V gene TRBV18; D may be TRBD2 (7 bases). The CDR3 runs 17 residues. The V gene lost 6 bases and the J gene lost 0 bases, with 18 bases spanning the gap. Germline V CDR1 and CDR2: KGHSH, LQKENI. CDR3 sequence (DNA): TGTGCCAGCTCCAGCTGGGGGGGGCAAAGCTCCTACAATGAGCAGTTCTTC. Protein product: CASSSWGGQSSYNEQFF.